These 29 T cell receptor beta chains originate from one sample sequenced in a study of blood T cell repertoires in COVID-19. Repertoires were generated with immunoSEQ multiplex PCR, while TCRdb's copy carries only in-frame clones and drops some. This table has about 130,000 clones, 80% appearing once. The specimen was peripheral blood. The receptors were sampled from a man aged 70 or older with acute or convalescent COVID-19.

The chain links TRBV18 to TRBJ2-2; 11 bases align to TRBD1. V shed 2 bases, J shed 7 bases, and the junction held 6 bases outside the gene matches. CDR3 length equals 16 residues. The germline V gene has CDR1 KGHSH and CDR2 LQKENI. As DNA, the CDR3 is TGTGCCAGCTCACCATGGACAGGGGGCGTCGGCGGGGAGCTGTTTTTT. Translated, it gives CASSPWTGGVGGELFF.

This clone was counted between two and nine times. V usage is TRBV5-4 and J usage is TRBJ2-7, with 7 bases matching TRBD1. The CDR3 sequence is 12 residues long. V was pared by 2 bases and J by 6 bases, with 2 bases of the junction left unmatched. Germline-derived CDR1 and CDR2 are SGHNT and YYREEE (reference sequence). The CDR3 DNA reads as TGTGCCAGCAGCTTCTCAGGGGGCGAGCAGTACTTC. It translates to CASSFSGGEQYF.

This clone was detected only once. The gene calls are TRBV5-1 and TRBJ2-1, with TRBD2 matching over 10 bases. Germline CDR1 reads SGHRS; CDR2 reads YFSETQ. J was trimmed by 0 bases and V by 2 bases; bases with no gene match: 8. The CDR3 covers 18 residues. This CDR3 reads CASSLLVLAGNSYNEQFF. The CDR3 DNA sequence: TGCGCCAGCAGCTTACTCGTACTAGCGGGGAACTCCTACAATGAGCAGTTCTTC.

This clone was counted a few times. This rearrangement joins TRBV7-9 to TRBJ1-1, with 7 nucleotides matching TRBD1. Trimming at V came to 5 bases and at J to 6 bases, leaving 6 bases not matched to a gene. Germline V gives CDR1 SEHNR, CDR2 FQNEAQ (reference sequence). The CDR3 contains 13 residues. The CDR3 is CASSLGTVPEAFF. CDR3 coding DNA: TGTGCCAGCAGCCTGGGGACAGTCCCTGAAGCTTTCTTT. Full variable domain (rest looked up from reference TRBV7-9 and TRBJ1-1): DTGVSQNPRHKITKRGQNVTFRCDPISEHNRLYWYRQTLGQGPEFLTYFQNEAQLEKSRLLSDRFSAERPKGSFSTLEIQRTEQGDSAMYLCASSLGTVPEAFFGQGTRLTVV.

V and J are TRBV19 and TRBJ2-7; 8 nucleotides match TRBD2. CDR1 LNHDA and CDR2 SQIVND come from the germline V gene (reference sequence). The CDR3 length is 13 residues. Trimming took 6 bases from V and 3 from J; bases not matched to a gene: 4. CDR3 sequence reads: CASSRGGNYEQYF. The CDR3, as DNA: TGTGCCAGTAGCCGCGGGGGGAACTACGAGCAGTACTTC.

The V gene is TRBV30, the J gene TRBJ2-7; tentative D call: TRBD2 (5 bases). V lost 3 bases and J 3 bases, leaving 15 bases between the germline ends. CDR3 length: 14 amino acids. Germline values: CDR1 GTSNPN, CDR2 SVGIG (reference sequence). CDR3 loop: CAWSRLPENYEQYF. CDR3 in DNA: TGTGCCTGGAGCCGACTACCAGAAAACTACGAGCAGTACTTC.

The V gene is TRBV6-2 or TRBV6-3, the J gene TRBJ1-5; 12 positions match TRBD1. The junction had 3 bases not matched to a gene; V was cut back by 2 bases and J by 1 base. The CDR3 sequence is 17 residues long. From germline, CDR1 is MNHEY and CDR2 SVGEGT. The DNA for the CDR3 is TGTGCCAGCAGTTACGGGACAGGGGGCTGGAGCAATCAGCCCCAGCATTTT. Translated, it gives CASSYGTGGWSNQPQHF.

A few counts support this clone. This sequence joins TRBV4-2 and TRBJ2-2; unclear D gene. Trimming shortened V by 0 bases and J by 0 bases, and 8 bases separated the two germline ends. Germline V gene sequence: CDR1 LGHNA, CDR2 YNFKEQ. The CDR3 consists of 16 residues. The CDR3 spells CASSQERQSNTGELFF. DNA for the CDR3: TGTGCCAGCAGCCAAGAGCGCCAATCGAACACCGGGGAGCTGTTTTTT.

V is TRBV5-1 and J is TRBJ1-2, with 8 bases identical to TRBD1. The CDR3 covers 13 residues. With V trimmed by 2 bases and J by 8 bases, 5 bases remained unmatched. Looked up from germline, CDR1 is SGHRS and CDR2 is YFSETQ. The CDR3 nucleotides read TGCGCCAGCAGCTTAGGACAGGGCGACGGCTACACCTTC. Translation gives CASSLGQGDGYTF.

With regard to this clone: The identical CDR3 is also encoded by other nucleotide sequences in the sample. This rearrangement joins TRBV5-1 to TRBJ1-2, with D maybe TRBD1 (6 bases). The V and J ends lost 2 bases and 6 bases respectively, with 11 bases between them. Germline loops: CDR1 SGHRS, CDR2 YFSETQ. CDR3 length: 13 residues. The CDR3 loop reads CASSLSGDHGYTF. The CDR3 DNA reads TGCGCCAGCAGCTTATCAGGGGACCATGGCTACACCTTC. The variable domain in full, completed from reference TRBV5-1 and TRBJ1-2, reads KAGVTQTPRYLIKTRGQQVTLSCSPISGHRSVSWYQQTPGQGLQFLFEYFSETQRNKGNFPGRFSGRQFSNSRSEMNVSTLELGDSALYLCASSLSGDHGYTFGSGTRLTVV.

The V gene is TRBV3-1 (or the pseudogene TRBV3-2), the J gene TRBJ1-1; D is unclear. Trimming removed 4 bases from V and 3 bases from J, with 9 bases in between. The germline V gene encodes CDR1 LGHDT and CDR2 YNNKEL (reference sequence). This CDR3 spans 13 amino acids. CDR3: CASSPRFDTEAFF. The CDR3 nucleotides read TGTGCCAGCAGCCCGAGGTTTGACACTGAAGCTTTCTTT.

This chain joins TRBV28 and TRBJ1-2, with 12 nucleotides matching TRBD1. This CDR3 contains 14 residues. Germline V gives CDR1 MDHEN, CDR2 SYDVKM. Trimming took 6 bases from V and 8 from J; bases not matched to a gene: 7. The chain's CDR3 is CASRPGQGARGYTF. The CDR3 nucleotides are TGTGCCAGCAGGCCGGGACAGGGGGCTCGGGGCTACACCTTC.

V gene TRBV3-1 (or the pseudogene TRBV3-2) combines with J gene TRBJ2-2; D is unclear. Germline CDR1 and CDR2: LGHDT and YNNKEL (reference sequence). Trimming removed 7 bases from V and 3 bases from J, with 9 bases in between. This CDR3 is built from 13 residues. CDR3 sequence: CASTRQDTGELFF. The CDR3 DNA sequence: TGTGCCAGCACCCGTCAGGACACCGGGGAGCTGTTTTTT.

This clone has only a few counts. V is TRBV4-2 and J is TRBJ2-2; 11 bases line up with TRBD2. The germline CDR1 and CDR2 sequences are LGHNA and YNFKEQ. Unmatched junction bases numbered 3, after V lost 4 bases and J lost 2 bases. The CDR3 is 16 residues long. CDR3 nucleotide sequence: TGTGCCAGCAGCCCCGGGACTAGCGGTAACACCGGGGAGCTGTTTTTT. Protein product: CASSPGTSGNTGELFF.

This chain connects TRBV2 to TRBJ2-6; perhaps TRBD1 as D (5 bases). Trimming stripped 0 bases from V and 1 base from J, with 10 bases between. The CDR3 sequence is 17 residues long. Per germline, CDR1 SNHLY and CDR2 FYNNEI. The DNA of the CDR3 is TGTGCCAGCAGTGAAGCGAGCAGGGCGTCTGGGGCCAACGTCCTGACTTTC. Its protein product is CASSEASRASGANVLTF.

This sequence joins TRBV2 and TRBJ1-5; 7 positions match TRBD1. Germline-derived CDR1 and CDR2 are SNHLY and FYNNEI. CDR3 length: 17 residues. V shed 8 bases and J 4 bases; nucleotides not matched to a gene: 17. The CDR3 protein is CASHPGQPRGLNQPQHF. Written as DNA, the CDR3 is TGTGCCAGCCATCCGGGACAGCCGAGGGGGCTAAATCAGCCCCAGCATTTT.

V and J are TRBV6-5 and TRBJ2-3; D is possibly TRBD2 (5 bases). This CDR3 comprises 12 residues. Germline values: CDR1 MNHEY, CDR2 SVGAGI. V dropped 6 bases and J dropped 5 bases, with 9 bases sitting between them. The CDR3 DNA follows: TGTGCCAGCAGGGGTCGGGGAGATACGCAGTATTTT. Residues: CASRGRGDTQYF.

The rearrangement uses TRBV6-5 and TRBJ1-5; D might be TRBD1 (5 bases). Germline CDR1 and CDR2: MNHEY and SVGAGI. The CDR3 has 13 residues. Trimming stripped 7 bases from V and 9 bases from J, with 16 bases between. CDR3 sequence: CASKGVLTGPQHF. CDR3 DNA sequence: TGTGCCAGCAAAGGGGTTCTCACGGGGCCCCAGCATTTT.

The chain recombines TRBV5-1 with TRBJ2-5, with D perhaps matching TRBD1 (5 bases). Germline CDR1 SGHRS, CDR2 YFSETQ. CDR3 length: 14 residues. Trimming took 0 bases from V and 5 from J, leaving 11 bases between them. The CDR3 DNA is TGCGCCAGCAGCTTGGGGCAGGGCTTGGAGACCCAGTACTTC. This translates into CASSLGQGLETQYF.

The DNA for the CDR3 is TGTGCCAGCAGCCACGCGGGGGGCGACTACAATGAGCAGTTCTTC. It encodes CASSHAGGDYNEQFF. The rearrangement links TRBV4-2 to TRBJ2-1; the match to TRBD2 covers 8 bases. CDR3 size: 15 residues. Germline V gives CDR1 LGHNA, CDR2 YNFKEQ. V lost 3 bases, J lost 3 bases, and 4 bases stayed unmatched.

This chain links TRBV20-1 with TRBJ2-7; a possible D gene is TRBD1 (5 bases). CDR1 and CDR2 (germline): DFQATT, SNEGSKA (reference sequence). Trimming removed 3 bases at V and 3 bases at J, with 21 bases between. This CDR3 has 16 residues. The CDR3 bases are TGCAGTGCTAGTGCCTTAGGGCAGGGTGGTTTCTACGAGCAGTACTTC. Amino acids: CSASALGQGGFYEQYF.

Regarding this clone: The sample has other DNA sequences that encode this CDR3 too. The genes are TRBV27 and TRBJ1-1, with D unresolved. The CDR3 is made up of 13 amino acids. Trimming shortened V by 2 bases and J by 0 bases, and 4 bases separated the two germline ends. Germline V gene lookup returns CDR1 MNHEY and CDR2 SMNVEV (reference sequence). The CDR3 sequence is CASSLTVNTEAFF. The CDR3 DNA reads TGTGCCAGCAGTTTAACAGTGAACACTGAAGCTTTCTTT.

The chain links TRBV24-1 to TRBJ2-3; TRBD2 aligns across 10 bases. The germline CDR1 and CDR2 sequences are KGHDR and SFDVKD. The CDR3 covers 15 residues. V was pared by 4 bases and J by 3 bases, with 3 bases of the junction left unmatched. CDR3 sequence (DNA): TGTGCCACCAGTGAGAGCGGGGGGGTTACAGATACGCAGTATTTT. It is translated as CATSESGGVTDTQYF.

The chain couples TRBV27 to TRBJ2-7; a weak D match, TRBD1 (5 bases). Germline CDR1 and CDR2: MNHEY and SMNVEV (reference sequence). V was shortened by 4 bases and J by 0 bases, with 10 bases between the two germline ends. The CDR3 is 14 residues long. The CDR3 nucleotides are TGTGCCAGCAGTTCCAGGGCCACCTCCTACGAGCAGTACTTC. Amino acids: CASSSRATSYEQYF.

V is TRBV28 and J is TRBJ2-3; TRBD2 matches at 13 bases. CDR3 length equals 19 residues. CDR1 and CDR2 from the germline V gene are MDHEN and SYDVKM. J lost 1 base, V lost 4 bases, and 11 bases had no gene match. The CDR3 DNA reads as TGTGCCAGCAGTTCGGGACTAGCGGGGCCCGGCTACGGCACAGATACGCAGTATTTT. Its translation: CASSSGLAGPGYGTDTQYF.

This chain joins TRBV6-1 and TRBJ2-1; TRBD2 matches 7 bases. Trimming at V came to 3 bases and at J to 1 base, leaving 6 bases not matched to a gene. CDR1 MNHNS and CDR2 SASEGT come from the germline V gene. The CDR3 runs 16 residues. DNA of the CDR3: TGTGCCAGCAGTGAGGCGGGGGTTAGGTCCTACAATGAGCAGTTCTTC. Its translation is CASSEAGVRSYNEQFF.

V usage is TRBV11-2 and J usage is TRBJ2-5; D is ambiguous. The CDR3 extends over 11 amino acids. Germline loops: CDR1 SGHAT, CDR2 FQNNGV. Trimming took 4 bases from V and 7 from J, leaving 7 bases between them. This CDR3 is CASSSMRTQYF. In DNA, the CDR3 is TGTGCCAGCAGCTCAATGAGGACCCAGTACTTC.

The chain is built from TRBV3-1 (or the pseudogene TRBV3-2) and TRBJ1-2; D perhaps matches TRBD1 (5 bases). CDR1 LGHDT and CDR2 YNNKEL come from the germline V gene (reference sequence). The V and J ends lost 1 base and 7 bases respectively, with 13 bases between them. CDR3 length: 14 residues. The CDR3 region has the DNA TGTGCCAGCAGCCAAGGTTATTCGGGGGTTGGCTACACCTTC. Amino acid sequence: CASSQGYSGVGYTF.

This chain joins TRBV6-1 and TRBJ2-5; TRBD1 aligns across 9 bases. The CDR3 spans 15 residues. CDR1 is MNHNS and CDR2 is SASEGT in the germline V gene. V shed 2 bases, J shed 5 bases, and the junction held 6 bases outside the gene matches. CDR3 DNA: TGTGCCAGCAGTGAACCACAGGGGGCGCGGGAGACCCAGTACTTC. This codes for CASSEPQGARETQYF.